These 21 T cell receptor beta chains came from one sample sequenced in a study of OX40 agonist ivuxolimab in advanced cancers. TCRdb keeps only in-frame clones here, not all; method: immunoSEQ multiplex PCR. The repertoire has roughly 49,000 clones, more than 65% of them found once; the top ten carry roughly 3%. The sample was CD4+ or CD8+ T cells sorted from blood, taken in a trial of the OX40 agonist ivuxolimab. The receptors stem from an adult with an advanced solid tumor such as melanoma, head and neck, liver or kidney cancer.

Comments on this clone: This same CDR3 is encoded by further DNA sequences in the sample. The chain links TRBV7-9 to TRBJ2-7, with D hard to call. Germline loops: CDR1 SEHNR, CDR2 FQNEAQ (reference sequence). Trimming shortened V by 3 bases and J by 2 bases, and 8 bases separated the two germline ends. CDR3 length: 13 amino acids. The CDR3 DNA sequence: TGTGCCAGCAGCTTTGGGCGGACCTACGAGCAGTACTTC. Translated, it gives CASSFGRTYEQYF.

This chain connects TRBV5-4 to TRBJ1-2, with 9 positions matching TRBD1. The CDR3 runs 17 residues. Germline values: CDR1 SGHNT, CDR2 YYREEE (reference sequence). V was clipped by 4 bases and J by 7 bases; unmatched bases: 17. The CDR3 sequence: CASSQDLLSGTGSGYTF. CDR3 coding DNA: TGTGCCAGCAGCCAAGATTTGTTGTCCGGGACAGGGTCTGGCTACACCTTC. The variable domain in full, with the rest retrieved from reference TRBV5-4 and TRBJ1-2, is ETGVTQSPTHLIKTRGQQVTLRCSSQSGHNTVSWYQQALGQGPQFIFQYYREEENGRGNFPPRFSGLQFPNYSSELNVNALELDDSALYLCASSQDLLSGTGSGYTFGSGTRLTVV.

The rearrangement links TRBV5-5 to TRBJ2-5, with D perhaps matching TRBD2 (5 bases). The CDR3 sequence is 16 residues long. Germline CDR1 is SGHKS and CDR2 is YYEKEE (reference sequence). Trimming shortened V by 4 bases and J by 0 bases, and 16 bases separated the two germline ends. Here the CDR3 DNA reads TGTGCCAGCAGCCCCCACCCGGAGGCGAACCAAGAGACCCAGTACTTC. It translates to CASSPHPEANQETQYF.

The rearrangement uses TRBV28 and TRBJ2-7; the match to TRBD2 covers 8 bases. Germline CDR1 MDHEN, CDR2 SYDVKM. The ends lost 9 bases at V and 2 bases at J; junction bases unmatched: 12. This CDR3 has 15 residues. CDR3 nucleotides: TGTGCCAGTTGGTCGGCGGGGGGCGGGGCCTACGAGCAGTACTTC. Amino acid sequence: CASWSAGGGAYEQYF.

On this clone: Other DNA sequences in this sample translate to the same CDR3. This chain connects TRBV7-8 to TRBJ2-7, with D perhaps TRBD1 (8 bases). Trimming removed 0 bases at V and 4 bases at J, with 19 bases between. The V gene's germline CDR1 is SGHVS and CDR2 FQNEAQ. The CDR3 has 17 amino acids. The CDR3 DNA follows: TGTGCCAGCAGCTTAGCGGGGGGGGCAGGGGGCATTTACGAGCAGTACTTC. It encodes CASSLAGGAGGIYEQYF.

This clone was counted only a few times. The chain has TRBV29-1 and TRBJ2-5; 10 bases are a match to TRBD1. CDR3 length: 15 amino acids. V shed 3 bases, J shed 2 bases, and the junction held 6 bases outside the gene matches. Germline-derived CDR1 and CDR2 are SQVTM and ANQGSEA. The CDR3 here is CSVEPDRGRQETQYF. The CDR3 DNA follows: TGCAGCGTTGAGCCCGACAGGGGGCGGCAAGAGACCCAGTACTTC. The whole variable domain, filled in from reference TRBV29-1 and TRBJ2-5, reads SAVISQKPSRDICQRGTSLTIQCQVDSQVTMMFWYRQQPGQSLTLIATANQGSEATYESGFVIDKFPISRPNLTFSTLTVSNMSPEDSSIYLCSVEPDRGRQETQYFGPGTRLLVL.

By frequency in the sample, this clone is medium-sized (0.01 to 0.1%). J is TRBJ1-2 and V is TRBV5-1, with D possibly matching TRBD1 (6 bases). V lost 4 bases, J lost 2 bases, and 12 bases lay in between. Germline V CDR1 and CDR2: SGHRS, YFSETQ. CDR3 length equals 14 residues. The CDR3 spells CASSPEGGNYGYTF. Written as DNA, the CDR3 is TGCGCCAGCAGCCCGGAAGGGGGGAACTATGGCTACACCTTC.

The chain has TRBV6-1 and TRBJ1-5, with D tentatively TRBD1 (6 bases). Deletions cut 4 bases from V and 0 bases from J, with 16 bases between. Germline V gene data show CDR1 as MNHNS and CDR2 as SASEGT. The CDR3 totals 17 residues. This CDR3 reads CASSALQGRYSNQPQHF. The CDR3 region has the DNA TGTGCCAGCAGTGCTTTACAGGGAAGATATAGCAATCAGCCCCAGCATTTT.

The chain couples TRBV5-6 to TRBJ2-1, with D perhaps TRBD1 (5 bases). With 1 base removed from V and 8 bases from J, the gap between germline ends came to 19 bases. The CDR3 spans 16 residues. The germline CDR1 and CDR2 sequences are SGHDT and YYEEEE. The CDR3 region has the DNA TGTGCCAGCAGCTTGCTGCAGGGCAGGGCCCTCGATGAGCAGTTCTTC. Its protein product is CASSLLQGRALDEQFF.

The V and J genes are TRBV28 and TRBJ2-3; TRBD2 matches at 14 bases. Germline assignment: CDR1 MDHEN and CDR2 SYDVKM. This CDR3 is built from 16 residues. J gave up 3 bases and V 7 bases, and 6 bases lay outside the gene matches. The CDR3 loop reads CASTLGLAGETDTQYF. As DNA, the CDR3 is TGTGCCAGCACCCTGGGACTAGCGGGGGAGACAGATACGCAGTATTTT.

The chain uses TRBV29-1 and TRBJ1-2; 7 bases agree with TRBD1. V lost 7 bases to trimming and J lost 4 bases; unmatched junction nucleotides: 6. CDR3 length: 12 residues. The germline gives CDR1 SQVTM, CDR2 ANQGSEA. CDR3 DNA sequence: TGCAGCGGCCGGGACAGTTCCTATGGCTACACCTTC. This codes for CSGRDSSYGYTF.

The chain joins TRBV6-1 to TRBJ2-1; D call uncertain. The germline gives CDR1 MNHNS, CDR2 SASEGT. The V and J ends lost 1 base and 2 bases respectively, with 15 bases between them. This CDR3 comprises 17 residues. The CDR3 DNA reads TGTGCCAGCAGTGAAGTAACCCCACCGCCCCCCTACAATGAGCAGTTCTTC. As protein: CASSEVTPPPPYNEQFF.

V is TRBV4-1 and J is TRBJ1-6; D possibly corresponds to TRBD1 (5 bases). This CDR3 has 15 residues. V was cut by 0 bases and J by 7 bases, with 10 bases left in between. Germline CDR1 MGHRA, CDR2 YSYEKL. In DNA form, the CDR3 reads TGCGCCAGCAGCCAAGATGCAGGGAGAAATTCACCCCTCCACTTT. Protein sequence: CASSQDAGRNSPLHF.

The rearrangement uses TRBV5-1 and TRBJ2-3; unclear D gene. Germline values: CDR1 SGHRS, CDR2 YFSETQ. The length of the CDR3 is 14 residues. Between the trimmed V and J ends, which lost 2 bases and 0 bases, there was a span of 7 bases. This chain's CDR3 is CASSFGQSTDTQYF. The CDR3 nucleotides are TGCGCCAGCAGCTTCGGCCAGAGCACAGATACGCAGTATTTT.

This chain uses TRBV2 with TRBJ2-5; perhaps TRBD2 as D (5 bases). Between the trimmed V and J ends, which lost 1 base and 9 bases, there was a span of 15 bases. This CDR3 has 14 residues. Germline V gives CDR1 SNHLY, CDR2 FYNNEI. The CDR3 sequence: CASSEGIRSGAQYF. The DNA for the CDR3 is TGTGCCAGCAGTGAAGGTATTCGGTCCGGGGCCCAGTACTTC.

This chain joins TRBV10-3 and TRBJ1-1, with D uncertain. The V end lost 2 bases, the J end lost 5 bases, and 3 bases lay between the germline ends. Germline V gene lookup returns CDR1 ENHRY and CDR2 SYGVKD. The CDR3 extends over 11 amino acids. In DNA form, the CDR3 reads TGTGCCATCAGTGAGGGTACTGAAGCTTTCTTT. This sequence encodes CAISEGTEAFF.

CDR3 amino acids: CASSVQSSNTGELFF. CDR3 in DNA: TGTGCCAGCAGTGTGCAGAGCTCGAACACCGGGGAGCTGTTTTTT. This chain links TRBV6-1 with TRBJ2-2, with unresolved D. The germline CDR1 and CDR2 sequences are MNHNS and SASEGT. The length of the CDR3 is 15 residues. Trimming removed 4 bases at V and 0 bases at J, with 9 bases between.

The chain has TRBV5-1 and TRBJ2-5; a weak D match, TRBD2 (6 bases). Between the trimmed V and J ends, which lost 4 bases and 0 bases, there was a span of 7 bases. The V gene's germline CDR1 is SGHRS and CDR2 YFSETQ. The CDR3 extends over 13 amino acids. The CDR3 bases are TGCGCCAGCAGCCGGGACTACCAAGAGACCCAGTACTTC. It specifies CASSRDYQETQYF.

The chain joins TRBV7-6 to TRBJ1-2; possible D gene TRBD1, 5 bases. Germline-derived CDR1 and CDR2 are SGHVS and FNYEAQ. Trimming removed 1 base from V and 2 bases from J, with 11 bases in between. This CDR3 contains 15 residues. CDR3 region: CASSLGQPENYGYTF. For the CDR3, the DNA is TGTGCCAGCAGCTTAGGACAGCCGGAAAACTATGGCTACACCTTC.

The gene calls are TRBV10-2 and TRBJ2-5; weak D call: TRBD2 (6 bases). V lost 7 bases and J lost 3, with 12 bases in between. The CDR3 is 13 amino acids. Germline CDR1 reads WSHSY; CDR2 reads SAAADI. CDR3 sequence reads: CASTIRGKETQYF. As DNA, the CDR3 is TGCGCCAGCACCATTCGGGGGAAAGAGACCCAGTACTTC.

This clone was counted a single time. This chain links TRBV4-3 with TRBJ1-6; D is undetermined. Germline CDR1 is LGHNA and CDR2 is YSLEER. The CDR3 has 14 amino acids. V gave up 6 bases and J gave up 7 bases, with 13 bases separating them. The CDR3 bases are TGCGCCAGCAGTTTAAGGGTCAGCAATTCACCCCTCCACTTT. Protein sequence: CASSLRVSNSPLHF.